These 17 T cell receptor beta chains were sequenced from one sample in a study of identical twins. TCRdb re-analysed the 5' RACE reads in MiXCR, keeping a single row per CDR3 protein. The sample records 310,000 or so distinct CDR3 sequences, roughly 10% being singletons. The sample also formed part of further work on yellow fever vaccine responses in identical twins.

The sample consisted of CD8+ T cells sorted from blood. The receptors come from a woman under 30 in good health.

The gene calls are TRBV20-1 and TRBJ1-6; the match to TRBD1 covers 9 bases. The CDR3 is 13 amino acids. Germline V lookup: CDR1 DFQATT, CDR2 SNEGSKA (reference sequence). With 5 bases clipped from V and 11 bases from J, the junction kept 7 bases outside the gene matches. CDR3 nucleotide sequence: TGCAGTGCTCCGGGACAGGGTTGGACACCCCTCCACTTT. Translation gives CSAPGQGWTPLHF.

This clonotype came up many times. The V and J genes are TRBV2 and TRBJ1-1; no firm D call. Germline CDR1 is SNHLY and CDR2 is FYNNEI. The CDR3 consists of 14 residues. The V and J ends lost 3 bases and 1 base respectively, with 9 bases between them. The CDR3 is CASSDLTENTEAFF. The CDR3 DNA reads TGTGCCAGCAGTGACCTTACAGAGAACACTGAAGCTTTCTTT.

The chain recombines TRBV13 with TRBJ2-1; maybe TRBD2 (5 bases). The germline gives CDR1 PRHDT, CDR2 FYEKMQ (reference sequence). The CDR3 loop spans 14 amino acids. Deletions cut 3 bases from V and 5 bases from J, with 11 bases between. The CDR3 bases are TGTGCCAGCAGCTTTGGAGCGGTGGACAATGAGCAGTTCTTC. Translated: CASSFGAVDNEQFF.

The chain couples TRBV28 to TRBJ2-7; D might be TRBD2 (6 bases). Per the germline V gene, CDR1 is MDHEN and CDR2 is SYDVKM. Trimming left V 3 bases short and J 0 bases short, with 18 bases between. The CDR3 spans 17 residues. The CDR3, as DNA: TGTGCCAGCAGTTTCCTAGCGACGACTGATAGCTCCTACGAGCAGTACTTC. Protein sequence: CASSFLATTDSSYEQYF.

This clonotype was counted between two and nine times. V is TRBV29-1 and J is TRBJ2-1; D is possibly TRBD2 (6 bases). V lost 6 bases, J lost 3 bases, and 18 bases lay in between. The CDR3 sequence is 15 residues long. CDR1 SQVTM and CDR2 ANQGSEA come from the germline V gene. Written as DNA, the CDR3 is TGCAGCGTCCCCCCCGGGGGACGAAGCTACAATGAGCAGTTCTTC. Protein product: CSVPPGGRSYNEQFF.

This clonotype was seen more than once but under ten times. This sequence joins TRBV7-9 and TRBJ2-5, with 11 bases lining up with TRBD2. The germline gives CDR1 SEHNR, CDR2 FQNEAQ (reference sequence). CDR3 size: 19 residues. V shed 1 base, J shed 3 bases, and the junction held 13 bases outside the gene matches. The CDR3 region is CASSLGTVGTSGVKETQYF. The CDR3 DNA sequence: TGTGCCAGCAGCTTAGGTACCGTCGGGACTAGCGGAGTAAAAGAGACCCAGTACTTC.

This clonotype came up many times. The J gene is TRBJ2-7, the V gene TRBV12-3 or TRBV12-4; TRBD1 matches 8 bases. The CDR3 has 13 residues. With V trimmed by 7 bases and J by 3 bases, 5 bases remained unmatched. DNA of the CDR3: TGTGCCAGCAAGCAGGGGGCTCGCTACGAGCAGTACTTC. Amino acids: CASKQGARYEQYF.

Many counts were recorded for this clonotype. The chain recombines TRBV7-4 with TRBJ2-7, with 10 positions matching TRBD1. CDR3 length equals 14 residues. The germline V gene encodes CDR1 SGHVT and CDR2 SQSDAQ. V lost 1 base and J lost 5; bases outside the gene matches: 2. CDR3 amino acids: CASSLGQGAHEQYF. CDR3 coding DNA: TGTGCCAGCAGCTTAGGACAGGGGGCCCACGAGCAGTACTTC.

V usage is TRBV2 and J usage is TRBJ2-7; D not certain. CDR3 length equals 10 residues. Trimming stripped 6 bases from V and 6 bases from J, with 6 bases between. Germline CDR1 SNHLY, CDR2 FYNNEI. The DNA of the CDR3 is TGTGCCAGCAGGGGGTCCGAGCAGTACTTC. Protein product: CASRGSEQYF.

The CDR3 nucleotides read TGTGCCAGCAGAACCGCGGGAGCAATCTACGAGCAGTACTTC. Translating it yields CASRTAGAIYEQYF. The chain recombines TRBV6-1 with TRBJ2-7; 7 bases are shared with TRBD2. The CDR3 has 14 amino acids. Looked up from germline, CDR1 is MNHNS and CDR2 is SASEGT. The trim removed 6 bases at V and 3 bases at J, leaving 8 bases unmatched.

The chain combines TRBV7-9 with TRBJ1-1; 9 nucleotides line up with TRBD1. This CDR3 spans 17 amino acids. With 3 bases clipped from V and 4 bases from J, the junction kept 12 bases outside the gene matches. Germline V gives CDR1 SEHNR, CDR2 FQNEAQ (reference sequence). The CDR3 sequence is CASSFGPGQGFSTEAFF. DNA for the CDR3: TGTGCCAGCAGCTTCGGACCGGGACAGGGATTTAGCACTGAAGCTTTCTTT.

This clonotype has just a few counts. The CDR3 coding sequence is TGTGCCGGGAACTCAGGGACGGCGTCCTCCTACGAGCAGTACTTC. Its translation: CAGNSGTASSYEQYF. The genes are TRBV30 and TRBJ2-7; D might be TRBD1 or TRBD2, each matching 5 bases. Germline V gene sequence: CDR1 GTSNPN, CDR2 SVGIG (reference sequence). The CDR3 has 15 residues. The V gene lost 8 bases and the J gene lost 0 bases, with 20 bases spanning the gap.

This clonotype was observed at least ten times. This chain's CDR3 is CASSESGGALYNEQFF. CDR3 coding DNA: TGTGCCAGCAGCGAAAGCGGGGGGGCTTTATACAATGAGCAGTTCTTC. The rearrangement uses TRBV7-2 and TRBJ2-1; 10 bases align to TRBD2. V was pared by 5 bases and J by 4 bases, with 8 bases of the junction left unmatched. Germline values: CDR1 SGHTA, CDR2 FQGNSA. CDR3 length: 16 amino acids.

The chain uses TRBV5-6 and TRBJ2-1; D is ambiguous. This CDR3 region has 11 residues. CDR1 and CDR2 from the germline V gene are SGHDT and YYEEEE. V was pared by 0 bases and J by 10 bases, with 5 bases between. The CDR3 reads CASSLAQEQFF. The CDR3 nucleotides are TGTGCCAGCAGCTTGGCCCAGGAGCAGTTCTTC. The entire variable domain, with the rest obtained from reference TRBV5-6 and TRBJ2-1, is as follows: DAGVTQSPTHLIKTRGQQVTLRCSPKSGHDTVSWYQQALGQGPQFIFQYYEEEERQRGNFPDRFSGHQFPNYSSELNVNALLLGDSALYLCASSLAQEQFFGPGTRLTVL.

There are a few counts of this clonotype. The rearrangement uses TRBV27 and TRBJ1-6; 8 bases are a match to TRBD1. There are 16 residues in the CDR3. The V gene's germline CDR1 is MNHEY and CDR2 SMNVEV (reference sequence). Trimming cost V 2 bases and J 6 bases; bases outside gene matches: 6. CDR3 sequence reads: CASSLETGQGNSPLHF. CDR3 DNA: TGTGCCAGCAGTTTAGAGACAGGACAGGGTAATTCACCCCTCCACTTT.

CDR3 bases: TGTGCCAGCAGCTTAAGAGGGGATCCAGATACGCAGTATTTT. This sequence encodes CASSLRGDPDTQYF. The V gene is TRBV7-3, the J gene TRBJ2-3; D tentatively fits TRBD1 or TRBD2 (5 bases each). Germline assignment: CDR1 SGHTA and CDR2 FQGTGA. Deletions cut 1 base from V and 4 bases from J, with 9 bases between. This CDR3 has 14 amino acids. Based on the CDR3 plus reference TRBV7-3 and TRBJ2-3, the full variable domain is GAGVSQTPSNKVTEKGKYVELRCDPISGHTALYWYRQSLGQGPEFLIYFQGTGAADDSGLPNDRFFAVRPEGSVSTLKIQRTERGDSAVYLCASSLRGDPDTQYFGPGTRLTVL.

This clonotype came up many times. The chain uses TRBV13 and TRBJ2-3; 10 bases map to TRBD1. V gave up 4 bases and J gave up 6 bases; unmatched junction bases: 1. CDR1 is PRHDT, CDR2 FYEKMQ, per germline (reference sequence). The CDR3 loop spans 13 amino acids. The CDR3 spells CASSSGQGDTQYF. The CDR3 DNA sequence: TGTGCCAGCAGCTCGGGACAGGGGGATACGCAGTATTTT.